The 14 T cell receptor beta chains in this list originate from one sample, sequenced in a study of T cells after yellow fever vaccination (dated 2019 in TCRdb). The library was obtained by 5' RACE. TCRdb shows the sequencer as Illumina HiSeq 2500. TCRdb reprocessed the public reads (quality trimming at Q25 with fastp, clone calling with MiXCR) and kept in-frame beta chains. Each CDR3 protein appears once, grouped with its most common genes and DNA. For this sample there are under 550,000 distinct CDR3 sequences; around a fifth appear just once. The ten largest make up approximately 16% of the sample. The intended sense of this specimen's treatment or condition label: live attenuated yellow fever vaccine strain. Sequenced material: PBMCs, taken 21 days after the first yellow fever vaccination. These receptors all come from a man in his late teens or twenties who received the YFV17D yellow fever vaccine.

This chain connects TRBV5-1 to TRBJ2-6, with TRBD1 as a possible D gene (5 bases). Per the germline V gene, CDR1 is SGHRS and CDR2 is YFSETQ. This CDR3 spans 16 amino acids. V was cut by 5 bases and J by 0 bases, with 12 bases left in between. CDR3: CASRSQVSSGANVLTF. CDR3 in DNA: TGCGCCAGCAGATCACAGGTTAGCTCTGGGGCCAACGTCCTGACTTTC. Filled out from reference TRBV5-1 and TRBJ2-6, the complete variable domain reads KAGVTQTPRYLIKTRGQQVTLSCSPISGHRSVSWYQQTPGQGLQFLFEYFSETQRNKGNFPGRFSGRQFSNSRSEMNVSTLELGDSALYLCASRSQVSSGANVLTFGAGSRLTVL.

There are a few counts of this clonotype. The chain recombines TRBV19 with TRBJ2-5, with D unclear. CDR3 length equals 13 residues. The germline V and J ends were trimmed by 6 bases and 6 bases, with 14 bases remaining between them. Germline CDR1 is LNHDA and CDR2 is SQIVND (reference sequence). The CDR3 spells CASRTDGEKTQYF. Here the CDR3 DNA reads TGTGCCAGTAGGACTGACGGCGAAAAGACCCAGTACTTC.

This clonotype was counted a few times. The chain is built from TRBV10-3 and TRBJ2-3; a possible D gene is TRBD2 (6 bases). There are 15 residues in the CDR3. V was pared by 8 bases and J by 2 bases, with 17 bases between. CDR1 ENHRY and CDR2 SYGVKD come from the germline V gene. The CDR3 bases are TGTGCCATCCGGGGGTCAAGCGCCGACACAGATACGCAGTATTTT. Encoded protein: CAIRGSSADTDTQYF.

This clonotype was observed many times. CDR3 in DNA: TGTGCCAGCAGCAAACAAGGGACACATCGTTTTGGCTACACCTTC. Protein: CASSKQGTHRFGYTF. V is TRBV7-9 and J is TRBJ1-2, with D perhaps matching TRBD1 (6 bases). The ends were cut back, 5 bases at V and 7 bases at J, with 20 bases in the middle. The CDR3 totals 15 residues. Germline V gives CDR1 SEHNR, CDR2 FQNEAQ (reference sequence).

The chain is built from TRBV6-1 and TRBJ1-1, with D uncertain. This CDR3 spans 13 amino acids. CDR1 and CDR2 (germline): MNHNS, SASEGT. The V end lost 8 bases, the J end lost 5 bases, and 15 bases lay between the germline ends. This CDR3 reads CASGYGLGTEAFF. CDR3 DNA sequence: TGTGCCAGCGGATATGGGCTGGGAACTGAAGCTTTCTTT.

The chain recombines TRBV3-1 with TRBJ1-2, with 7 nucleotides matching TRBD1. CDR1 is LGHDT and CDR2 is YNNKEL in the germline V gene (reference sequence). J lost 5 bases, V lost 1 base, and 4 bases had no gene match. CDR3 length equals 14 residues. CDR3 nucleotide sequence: TGTGCCAGCAGCCAAGGGGGACAGTTGTATGGCTACACCTTC. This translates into CASSQGGQLYGYTF.

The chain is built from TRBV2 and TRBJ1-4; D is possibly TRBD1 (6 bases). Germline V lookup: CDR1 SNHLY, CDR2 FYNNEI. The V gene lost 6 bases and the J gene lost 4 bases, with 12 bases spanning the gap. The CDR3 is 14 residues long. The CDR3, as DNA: TGTGCCAGCAGAGAGACAGGCCATAATGAAAAACTGTTTTTT. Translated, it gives CASRETGHNEKLFF.

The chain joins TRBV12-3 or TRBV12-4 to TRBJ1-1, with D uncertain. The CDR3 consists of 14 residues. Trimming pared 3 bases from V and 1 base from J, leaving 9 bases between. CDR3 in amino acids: CASSFRGSNTEAFF. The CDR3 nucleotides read TGTGCCAGCAGTTTCCGCGGATCGAACACTGAAGCTTTCTTT.

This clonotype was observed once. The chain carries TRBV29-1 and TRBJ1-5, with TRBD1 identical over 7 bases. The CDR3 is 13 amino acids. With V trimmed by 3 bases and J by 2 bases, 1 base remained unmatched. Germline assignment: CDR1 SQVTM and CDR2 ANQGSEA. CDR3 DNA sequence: TGCAGCGTTGAGCAGGGGGGCAATCAGCCCCAGCATTTT. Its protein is CSVEQGGNQPQHF.

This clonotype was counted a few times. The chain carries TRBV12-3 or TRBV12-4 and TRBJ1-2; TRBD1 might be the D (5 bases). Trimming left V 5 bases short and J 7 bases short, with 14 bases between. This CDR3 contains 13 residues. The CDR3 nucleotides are TGTGCCAGCAGTGACCGGGGCTTTGCTGGCTACACCTTC. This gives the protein CASSDRGFAGYTF.

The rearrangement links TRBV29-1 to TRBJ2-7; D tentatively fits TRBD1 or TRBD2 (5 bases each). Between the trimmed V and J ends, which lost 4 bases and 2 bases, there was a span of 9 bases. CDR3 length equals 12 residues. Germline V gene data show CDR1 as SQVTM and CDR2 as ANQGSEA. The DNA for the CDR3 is TGCAGCGTTGGAGGGACGACCTACGAGCAGTACTTC. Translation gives CSVGGTTYEQYF.

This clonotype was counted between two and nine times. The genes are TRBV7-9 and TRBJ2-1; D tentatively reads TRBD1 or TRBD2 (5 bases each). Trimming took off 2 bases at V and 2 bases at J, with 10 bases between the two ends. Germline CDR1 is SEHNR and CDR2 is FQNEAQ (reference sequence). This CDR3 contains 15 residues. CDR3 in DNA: TGTGCCAGCAGCTTAATGGGGGTAACCTACAATGAGCAGTTCTTC. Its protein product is CASSLMGVTYNEQFF.

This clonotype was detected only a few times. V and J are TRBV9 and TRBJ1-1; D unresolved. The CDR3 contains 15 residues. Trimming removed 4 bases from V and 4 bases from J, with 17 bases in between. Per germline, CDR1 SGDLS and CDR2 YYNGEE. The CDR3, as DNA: TGTGCCAGCAGCATTCGCGGGCGCGGGATCACTGAAGCTTTCTTT. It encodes CASSIRGRGITEAFF.

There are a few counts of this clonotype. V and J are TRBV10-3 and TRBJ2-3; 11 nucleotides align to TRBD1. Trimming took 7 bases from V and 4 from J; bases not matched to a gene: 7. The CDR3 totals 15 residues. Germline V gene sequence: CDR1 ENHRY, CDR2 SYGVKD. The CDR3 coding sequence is TGTGCCATCAAACCGGGACAGGGGGGGGCAGATACGCAGTATTTT. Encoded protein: CAIKPGQGGADTQYF.